This T cell receptor (beta chain) was obtained from a study of shared clonotypes between healthy human individuals. The wider study: A couple of female and three male donors aged 18 to 49 were enrolled. Whole-study results and caveats: Specimens sampled were limited to blood, with tissue repertoires likely differing.

For this clone: Its antigen is as yet unknown.

Each unsorted PBMC replicate got 300 ng genomic DNA, tens of thousands of genomes. Ten immunoSEQ deep assay plates served to sequence unsorted PBMC DNA. Libraries were prepared by immunoSEQ multiplex PCR; TCRdb keeps only in-frame clonotypes and omits some of them. This sample yields roughly 450,000 clones, of which more than 65% are seen a single time; 10% to 15% belongs to the top ten. Germline assignment: CDR1 SEHNR and CDR2 FQNEAQ (reference sequence). The V segment lost 5 bases and the J segment 2 bases; nucleotides outside the gene matches: 4. CDR3 length equals 15 residues. This sequence joins TRBV7-9 and TRBJ2-3; 10 nucleotides agree with TRBD1. The TCR comes from a woman aged 40 to 50 in good health. Some clones in this sample may be carry-over from other donors' samples. Sample: PBMCs. The CDR3 protein is CASSPGQGNTDTQYF. The CDR3 DNA reads TGTGCCAGCAGCCCGGGACAGGGGAACACAGATACGCAGTATTTT. The variable domain in full, completed from reference TRBV7-9 and TRBJ2-3, reads DTGVSQNPRHKITKRGQNVTFRCDPISEHNRLYWYRQTLGQGPEFLTYFQNEAQLEKSRLLSDRFSAERPKGSFSTLEIQRTEQGDSAMYLCASSPGQGNTDTQYFGPGTRLTVL.